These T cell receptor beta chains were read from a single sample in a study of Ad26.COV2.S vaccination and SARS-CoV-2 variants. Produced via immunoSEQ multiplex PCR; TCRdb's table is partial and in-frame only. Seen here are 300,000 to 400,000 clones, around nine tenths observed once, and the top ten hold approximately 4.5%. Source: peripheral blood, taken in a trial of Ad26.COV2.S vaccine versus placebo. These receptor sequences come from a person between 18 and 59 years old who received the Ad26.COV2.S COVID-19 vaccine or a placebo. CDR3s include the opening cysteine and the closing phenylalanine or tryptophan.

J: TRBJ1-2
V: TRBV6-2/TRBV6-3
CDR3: CASSYLPRLGYGYTF

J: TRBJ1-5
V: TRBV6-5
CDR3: CASSLTTGSNQPQHF

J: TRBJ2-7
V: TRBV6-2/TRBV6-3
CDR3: CASSTRDRVAYEQYF

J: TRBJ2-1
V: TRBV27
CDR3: CASSLIGDLYNEQFF

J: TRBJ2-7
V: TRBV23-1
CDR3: CASGLPFGNSYEQYF

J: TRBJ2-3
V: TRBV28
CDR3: CASSAMNTQYF

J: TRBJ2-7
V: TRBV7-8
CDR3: CASSLGGGSTYEQYF

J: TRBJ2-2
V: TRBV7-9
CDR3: CAIGGGPTITNTGELFF

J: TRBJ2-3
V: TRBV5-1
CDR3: CASSNGGVTDTQYF

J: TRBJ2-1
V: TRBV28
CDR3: CASSLEESSGRARNEQFF

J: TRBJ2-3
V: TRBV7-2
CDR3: CASSPRSRLTDTQYF

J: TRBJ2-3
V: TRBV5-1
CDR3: CASSLGKLLGQSTDTQYF

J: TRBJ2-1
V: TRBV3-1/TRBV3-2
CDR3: CASSRDRDNEQFF

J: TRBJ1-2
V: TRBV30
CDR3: CAWVPERNYGYTF

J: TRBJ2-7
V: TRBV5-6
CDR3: CASSLAVQDSYEQYF

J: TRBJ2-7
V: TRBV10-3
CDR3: CAISDTNYEQYF

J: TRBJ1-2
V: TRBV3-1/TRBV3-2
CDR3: CASSQGVQHDYGYTF

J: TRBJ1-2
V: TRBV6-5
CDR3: CASSYGGNYGYTF

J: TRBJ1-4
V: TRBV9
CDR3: CASSAGMTGGVNEKLFF

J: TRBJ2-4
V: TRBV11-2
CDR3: CASSSGTGSIQYF

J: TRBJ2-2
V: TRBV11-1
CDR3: CASSLATGTGELFF

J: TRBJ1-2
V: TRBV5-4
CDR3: CASSHDRGNYYGYTF

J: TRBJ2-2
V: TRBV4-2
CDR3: CASSQETSGSAGELFF

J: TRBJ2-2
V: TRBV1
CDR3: CTSSQVFRPNTGELFF

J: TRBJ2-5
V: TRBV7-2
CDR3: CASSPTAKVGQETQYF

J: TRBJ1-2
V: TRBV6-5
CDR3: CASSYERRTGYTF

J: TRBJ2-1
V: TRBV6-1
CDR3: CASSERGITYNEQFF

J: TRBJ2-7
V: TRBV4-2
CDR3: CASSQVAGGFGSYEQYF

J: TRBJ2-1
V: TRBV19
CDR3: CASSIDSYNEQFF

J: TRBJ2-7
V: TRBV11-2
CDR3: CASSLGTGDSYEQYF

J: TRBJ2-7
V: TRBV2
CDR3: CASSTQGIGYEQYF

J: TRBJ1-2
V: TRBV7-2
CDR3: CASSLEAGTPYGYTF

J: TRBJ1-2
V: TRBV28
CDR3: CASSPFPGGSGYTF

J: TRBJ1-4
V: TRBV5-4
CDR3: CASSSQGPNEKLFF

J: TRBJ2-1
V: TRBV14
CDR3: CASSPEVYEQFF

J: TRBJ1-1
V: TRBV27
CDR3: CASSTLTGETEAFF

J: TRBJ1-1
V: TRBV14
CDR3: CASSQRTGLGTLEAFF

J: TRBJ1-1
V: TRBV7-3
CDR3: CASSLFGEGTEAFF

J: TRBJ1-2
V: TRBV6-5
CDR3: CASSYGTNYGYTF

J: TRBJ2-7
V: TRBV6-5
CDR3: CASSNRDRLTYEQYF

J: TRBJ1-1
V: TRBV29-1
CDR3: CSVGVGTLNTEAFF

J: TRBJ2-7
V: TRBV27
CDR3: CASSLSRGPYEQYF

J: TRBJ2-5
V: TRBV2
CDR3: CASSDRDPQETQYF

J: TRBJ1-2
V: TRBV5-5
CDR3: CASSLARGQKDLENYGYTF

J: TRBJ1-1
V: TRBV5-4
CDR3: CASSPGQRNTEAFF

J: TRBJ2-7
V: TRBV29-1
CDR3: CSAGLAAHEQYF

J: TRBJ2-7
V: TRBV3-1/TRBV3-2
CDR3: CASSQAGAYEQYF

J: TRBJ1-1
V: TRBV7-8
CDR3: CASSSTGGMNTEAFF

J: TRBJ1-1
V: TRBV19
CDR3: CASSPDKGNTEAFF

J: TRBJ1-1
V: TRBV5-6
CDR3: CASSTTPETGGAFF

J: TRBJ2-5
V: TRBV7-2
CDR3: CASSFSGQETQYF

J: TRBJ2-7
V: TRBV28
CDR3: CASSSGTGVYEQYF

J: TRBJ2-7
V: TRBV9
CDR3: CASSPSDSVYEQYF

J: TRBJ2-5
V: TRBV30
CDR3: CAWSGGAKETQYF

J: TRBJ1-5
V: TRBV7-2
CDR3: CASAGRDSDQPQHF